Following are 15 T cell receptor beta chains from one sample sequenced in a study of blood T cell repertoires in COVID-19. Using immunoSEQ multiplex PCR, the repertoire was profiled, and TCRdb retains in-frame clones only, with some absent. The profile shows approximately 260,000 clones, 75% to 90% of them singletons. Sequenced: peripheral blood. The receptors shown here come from a man aged 55 to 70 who had recovered from COVID-19.

This clone was recorded a few times. The chain combines TRBV6-7 with TRBJ1-1; the match to TRBD1 covers 9 bases. Being an ORF, TRBV6-7 has a function that is uncertain. This CDR3 contains 17 residues. J gave up 0 bases and V 4 bases, and 9 bases lay outside the gene matches. CDR3 loop: CASSSRDRDPMNTEAFF. The CDR3 region has the DNA TGTGCCAGCAGTTCCCGGGACAGGGATCCGATGAACACTGAAGCTTTCTTT.

The chain joins TRBV6-5 to TRBJ1-4, with TRBD1 identical over 8 bases. The CDR3 loop spans 13 amino acids. The V gene end was trimmed by 8 bases and the J gene end by 7 bases; junction bases not matched to a gene: 6. CDR1 and CDR2 (germline): MNHEY, SVGAGI. The CDR3 DNA is TGTGCCAGCCGACAGGGGTTGGGTGAAAAACTGTTTTTT. Translated: CASRQGLGEKLFF.

The chain carries TRBV5-1 and TRBJ2-3; D gene uncertain. V was clipped by 0 bases and J by 6 bases, with 11 bases between them. The CDR3 spans 14 residues. Germline V gene lookup returns CDR1 SGHRS and CDR2 YFSETQ. The CDR3 spells CASSLVPVRDTQYF. DNA for the CDR3: TGCGCCAGCAGCTTGGTGCCAGTGAGGGATACGCAGTATTTT.

The rearrangement joins TRBV5-4 to TRBJ1-3, with D perhaps TRBD1 (5 bases). Per germline, CDR1 SGHNT and CDR2 YYREEE (reference sequence). Trimming pared 2 bases from V and 4 bases from J, leaving 13 bases between. The length of the CDR3 is 15 residues. CDR3 sequence reads: CASSLGPREGNTIYF. As DNA, the CDR3 is TGTGCCAGCAGCTTAGGTCCCAGGGAAGGAAACACCATATATTTT.

This chain uses TRBV9 with TRBJ2-1; 8 bases align to TRBD2. Germline assignment: CDR1 SGDLS and CDR2 YYNGEE. The CDR3 has 14 residues. V gave up 7 bases and J gave up 0 bases; unmatched junction bases: 3. The CDR3 region has the DNA TGTGCCAGCTCCGGGACTAGCTCCTACAATGAGCAGTTCTTC. Its protein is CASSGTSSYNEQFF.

This clone was recorded only once. The chain has TRBV5-6 and TRBJ2-5; 7 bases agree with TRBD1. Germline V lookup: CDR1 SGHDT, CDR2 YYEEEE. The CDR3 is 18 amino acids. With V trimmed by 3 bases and J by 0 bases, 14 bases remained unmatched. CDR3 loop: CASSSPGRWDRNQETQYF. CDR3 DNA sequence: TGTGCCAGCAGCTCCCCCGGTCGCTGGGACAGAAACCAAGAGACCCAGTACTTC.

The sample holds a few counts of this clone. V usage is TRBV28 and J usage is TRBJ2-7; TRBD2 agrees at 9 bases. Trimming took 10 bases from V and 0 from J; bases not matched to a gene: 7. The CDR3 length is 14 residues. Germline-derived CDR1 and CDR2 are MDHEN and SYDVKM. CDR3 sequence (DNA): TGTGCCACCCGACTAGCGGAAAGCTCCTACGAGCAGTACTTC. Translated, it gives CATRLAESSYEQYF.

This chain links TRBV6-1 with TRBJ2-7, with TRBD1 matching 9 bases. The CDR3 covers 15 residues. V shed 1 base and J 2 bases; nucleotides not matched to a gene: 3. Germline V gene lookup returns CDR1 MNHNS and CDR2 SASEGT. CDR3 sequence (DNA): TGTGCCAGCAGTGAAGTGGGACAGGGACCCTACGAGCAGTACTTC. It codes for CASSEVGQGPYEQYF.

V usage is TRBV4-1 and J usage is TRBJ2-1, with a tentative D call TRBD2 (6 bases). This CDR3 is 15 amino acids long. The germline CDR1 and CDR2 sequences are MGHRA and YSYEKL. The germline V and J ends were trimmed by 5 bases and 3 bases, with 14 bases remaining between them. The CDR3 spells CASSVRDSNYNEQFF. The DNA of the CDR3 is TGCGCCAGCAGCGTCCGGGACTCCAACTACAATGAGCAGTTCTTC.

Here the CDR3 reads CAWRRVGAGSKLFF. The CDR3 DNA reads TGTGCCTGGAGACGAGTCGGAGCCGGATCAAAACTGTTTTTT. This sequence joins TRBV30 and TRBJ1-4; D gene uncertain. The CDR3 is 14 amino acids. Germline values: CDR1 GTSNPN, CDR2 SVGIG (reference sequence). Deletions cut 3 bases from V and 10 bases from J, with 18 bases between.

CDR3 nucleotide sequence: TGTGCCAGCAGACCGGGACAGGGGGTTTACGAGCAGTACTTC. It is translated as CASRPGQGVYEQYF. The chain uses TRBV6-5 and TRBJ2-7; 11 bases are a match to TRBD1. The CDR3 is 14 amino acids. CDR1 is MNHEY, CDR2 SVGAGI, per germline. V was clipped by 6 bases and J by 4 bases; unmatched bases: 5.

The chain links TRBV11-3 to TRBJ2-1, with TRBD2 matching 7 bases. The trim removed 2 bases at V and 4 bases at J, leaving 8 bases unmatched. Germline V gives CDR1 SGHNT, CDR2 YENEEA. CDR3 size: 16 residues. The CDR3 DNA sequence: TGTGCCAGCAGCTTAAGTGGACTAGGCGGGTACAATGAGCAGTTCTTC. As protein: CASSLSGLGGYNEQFF.

This clone appeared a single time. J is TRBJ2-1 and V is TRBV18; TRBD1 matches at 9 bases. The trim removed 1 base at V and 1 base at J, leaving 2 bases unmatched. Germline V gene data show CDR1 as KGHSH and CDR2 as LQKENI. The CDR3 covers 16 residues. In nucleotides, the CDR3 is TGTGCCAGCTCACCACTCGGACAGGGGTCCTACAATGAGCAGTTCTTC. It is translated as CASSPLGQGSYNEQFF.

This clone was seen more than once but under ten times. Other DNA sequences in this sample translate to the same CDR3. The chain couples TRBV10-1 to TRBJ2-7; 13 bases align to TRBD2. The CDR3 covers 15 residues. V lost 2 bases, J lost 3 bases, and 1 base stayed unmatched. Germline V lookup: CDR1 WNHNN, CDR2 SYGVQD (reference sequence). Written as DNA, the CDR3 is TGCGCCAGCAGTGAGGGACTAGCGGGAGTCTACGAGCAGTACTTC. Its protein is CASSEGLAGVYEQYF.

The chain combines TRBV5-6 with TRBJ2-5; tentative D call: TRBD2 (5 bases). The CDR3 is made up of 15 amino acids. V was clipped by 4 bases and J by 2 bases, with 15 bases between them. Germline CDR1 and CDR2: SGHDT and YYEEEE. The CDR3 sequence: CASSPTGIRQETQYF. The DNA for the CDR3 is TGTGCCAGCAGCCCTACCGGGATCCGACAAGAGACCCAGTACTTC.